A single sample gave rise to the 3 T cell receptor beta chains below, sequenced in a study of shared clonotypes between healthy human individuals. The method was immunoSEQ multiplex PCR; TCRdb's version includes in-frame clones alone and lacks a portion of them. Counted here are 2 million to 2.5 million clones, 90% to 96% occurring once; the ten biggest clones make up 0.1% to 0.15%. The sequencing input was naive CD4+ T cells sorted from blood. Subset meaning: CD45RA+ positively selected. The source is a man aged 18 to 29 in good health.

About this clone: This sample includes further DNA sequences coding for the same CDR3. The chain employs TRBV7-2 and TRBJ2-3, with TRBD2 matching over 9 bases. Per germline, CDR1 SGHTA and CDR2 FQGNSA. This CDR3 has 16 amino acids. The V and J ends lost 5 bases and 1 base, in that order; junction bases with no gene match: 7. The CDR3 spells CASSRGGGRGTDTQYF. The CDR3 DNA reads as TGTGCCAGCAGCCGCGGGGGCGGGAGGGGCACAGATACGCAGTATTTT. Together with reference TRBV7-2 and TRBJ2-3, the CDR3 gives the full variable domain: GAGVSQSPSNKVTEKGKDVELRCDPISGHTALYWYRQSLGQGLEFLIYFQGNSAPDKSGLPSDRFSAERTGGSVSTLTIQRTQQEDSAVYLCASSRGGGRGTDTQYFGPGTRLTVL.

For this clone: The same CDR3 is also encoded by other DNA sequences in this sample. The rearrangement uses TRBV19 and TRBJ1-2; D unclear. The CDR3 is 13 amino acids. V lost 1 base to trimming and J lost 4 bases, with 7 bases between them. Germline CDR1 and CDR2: LNHDA and SQIVND (reference sequence). The CDR3 region is CASSIGSGYGYTF. The CDR3 nucleotides read TGTGCCAGTAGTATAGGGAGCGGCTATGGCTACACCTTC. The full variable domain, completed using reference TRBV19 and TRBJ1-2, is DGGITQSPKYLFRKEGQNVTLSCEQNLNHDAMYWYRQDPGQGLRLIYYSQIVNDFQKGDIAEGYSVSREKKESFPLTVTSAQKNPTAFYLCASSIGSGYGYTFGSGTRLTVV.

This clone has a single count. V and J are TRBV30 and TRBJ2-7; tentatively, D is TRBD2 (5 bases). The germline CDR1 and CDR2 sequences are GTSNPN and SVGIG (reference sequence). The CDR3 is 15 residues long. V lost 0 bases, J lost 0 bases, and 12 bases lay in between. CDR3 region: CAWSVGKLYSYEQYF. The CDR3 DNA follows: TGTGCCTGGAGTGTCGGGAAACTCTACTCCTACGAGCAGTACTTC. Based on the CDR3 plus reference TRBV30 and TRBJ2-7, the full variable domain is SQTIHQWPATLVQPVGSPLSLECTVEGTSNPNLYWYRQAAGRGLQLLFYSVGIGQISSEVPQNLSASRPQDRQFILSSKKLLLSDSGFYLCAWSVGKLYSYEQYFGPGTRLTVT.